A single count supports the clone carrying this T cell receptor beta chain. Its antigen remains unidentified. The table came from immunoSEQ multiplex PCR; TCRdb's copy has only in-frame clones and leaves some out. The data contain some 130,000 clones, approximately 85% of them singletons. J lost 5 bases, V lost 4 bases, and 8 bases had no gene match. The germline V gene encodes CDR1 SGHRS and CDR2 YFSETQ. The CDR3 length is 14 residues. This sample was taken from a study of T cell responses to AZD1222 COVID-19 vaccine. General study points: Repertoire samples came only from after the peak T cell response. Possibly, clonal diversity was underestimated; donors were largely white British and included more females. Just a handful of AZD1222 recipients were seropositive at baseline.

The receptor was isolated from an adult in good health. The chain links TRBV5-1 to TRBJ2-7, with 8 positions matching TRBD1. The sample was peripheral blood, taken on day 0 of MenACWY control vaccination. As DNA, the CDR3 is TGCGCCAGCAGCCCAGGGGGCATCCCCCACGAGCAGTACTTC. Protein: CASSPGGIPHEQYF.